Listed here is a single T cell receptor (beta chain). The data derive from a study of blood T cell repertoires in COVID-19. Turning to the study itself: Specimens from acute and convalescent COVID-19 originated in the United States, Italy and Spain. PBMCs, B-cell-depleted T cells, or T cells were the source of the cDNA or gDNA that made up the material.

Authors' methods: From reference gene primer amplification, estimates of nucleated cell counts were derived. Here immunoSEQ multiplex PCR was the method, and the copy in TCRdb shows in-frame clones only, minus some. The DNA was the basis for D and trimming; V, J and clone size are from that table. The profile shows about 210,000 clones, over 80% of them singletons. Cohort placement rested on clinical history that participants reported themselves. CDR3 length: 10 amino acids. Germline CDR1 SEHNR, CDR2 FQNEAQ (reference sequence). V was cut by 6 bases and J by 6 bases, with 5 bases left in between. The chain combines TRBV7-9 with TRBJ1-2; D not resolved. This TCR derives from a man aged 25 to 40 who had recovered from COVID-19. The specimen was PBMCs or T cells enriched from blood (not recorded which). CDR3 DNA sequence: TGTGCCAGCAGGGGAGATGGCTACACCTTC. Protein sequence: CASRGDGYTF.